What follows is one T cell receptor (beta chain) and its context. Its antigen specificity is not known. No much larger clone exists at a distance of one base, and base qualities are not known. The library came from 5' RACE. TCRdb shows the sequencer as Illumina HiSeq 2500. A second PCR of about 6 to 12 cycles was performed with a sample-barcoded 5' primer and a J-beta primer mix. A unique molecular identifier was introduced onto each TCR beta cDNA molecule by a template-switch 5' adaptor carrying 12 random nucleotides. Each sample yielded at least 2.5 million CDR3-containing paired-end reads. First-strand cDNA synthesis was performed from all RNA using the Mint cDNA synthesis kit, with priming by a TRBC-specific oligonucleotide. After uracil-DNA glycosylase treatment, a first 18-cycle PCR used universal primers M1SS and BC2_uni_R on all cDNA. Per the original workflow: Normalization of each sample was performed by random selection of 1 million high-quality reads, each carrying a distinct molecular identifier. Instead of being binned into consensus sequences, reads with shared molecular identifiers were discarded. MiTCR, set to a Q25 quality threshold and the strictest error-elimination algorithm, was used for CDR3 identification, clonotype clustering and error correction. A nonparametric unseen species model using Euler transformation provided a lower-bound estimate of total TCR beta diversity. Clones were called with MiXCR by TCRdb after fastp trimmed the public reads at Q25, and only in-frame beta chains were retained. Duplicate CDR3 protein sequences are folded into a single record with the most common DNA and genes. For this entry, the V and J calls and clone size follow TCRdb and not the study's own pipeline. The sample table lists roughly 900,000 distinct CDR3 sequences, roughly 43% of them with a count of one. In total, the top ten clones hold about an eighth of the sample.

The entry originates in a study of blood T cells in healthy people across ages (dated by TCRdb to 2013 to 2016). Looking at the study overall: Template switching captured roughly one uniquely barcoded TCR beta cDNA molecule per two T cells in model experiments. Using deep sequencing normalized with unique cDNA molecular identifiers, the study measured how TCR beta repertoire diversity changes with age. Donors were grouped into four age groups: young (average roughly 17 years), middle-aged (roughly 40), aged (62) and long-lived (just over 80). To avoid experimental bias, donors of different ages were randomly spread across the sequencing lanes. For two donors (one aged 18 to 30 and one aged 80 or older), the study analyzed two additional independent replicas of 1 million unique cDNA reads from the same blood draw. What the work shows at the level of the full study, not this receptor alone: Observed TCR beta diversity per million T cells fell roughly linearly with age, and a significant reduction was already apparent by age about 36. There was a strong correlation between observed TCR beta diversity and the percentage of naive T cells measured by flow cytometry. Compared with the aged group, more naive CD4+ T cells, fewer expanded clones and increased TCR diversity were shown by the long-lived group, suggesting age selection. Estimates of total diversity from one million sequenced T cells were regarded as lower bounds and underestimates. Since profiling was done on bulk unsorted PBMCs, naive and antigen-experienced compartments could not be conclusively compared. Because the CMV infection status of the donors was unknown, age-related changes in expanded clonotypes may potentially have been confounded.

The donors were around 39 Caucasian individuals from Russia, aged roughly 6 to 100 years, who were systemically healthy. Each donor gave around 9.9 milliliters of peripheral blood, collected into EDTA-treated Vacutainer tubes. PBMCs were isolated by Ficoll-Paque density-gradient centrifugation, with at least 6 million obtained per sample. Total RNA was extracted from PBMCs with Trizol reagent, with at least 5.5 micrograms obtained per sample. For every donor, an aliquot of PBMCs went through flow cytometry to measure the percentages of naive CD45RAhigh/CD27high T cells. From V the trimming removes 8 bases and from J it removes 4 bases, while the gene matches leave 1 base of the junction unaccounted for. Inclusive of the bounding cysteine and phenylalanine, the CDR3 is 12 residues long. The read is trimmed to its CDR3 DNA, 36 bases read in frame from base 1. The germline V gene encodes CDR1 SGHVS and CDR2 FNYEAQ.

This receptor was taken from a man younger than 45 in good health. Recombination connected TRBV7-6 to TRBJ1-2, with 10 bases aligning to TRBD1. The sequenced sample was blood. The nucleotide sequence reads TGTGCCAGCGGGACAGGGGCCTATGGCTACACCTTC. Protein translation: CASGTGAYGYTF.